These 25 T cell receptor beta chains originate from one sample sequenced in a study of CD8+ T cells in alopecia areata. Treatment indicated: oral pan-JAK inhibitor, 5-10 mg twice daily. RNA, once extracted, was reverse transcribed into cDNA for use as the sequencing template. Using immunoSEQ multiplex PCR, the repertoire was profiled, and TCRdb retains in-frame clones only, with some absent. The sample lists approximately 90,000 clones; 60% to 80% were seen once. The material was CD8+ T cells sorted from blood, obtained at approximately week 44, from a patient treated with tofacitinib. All receptors come from a human donor with alopecia areata.

J is TRBJ2-1 and V is TRBV27; a weak D match, TRBD1 (5 bases). Germline V gene sequence: CDR1 MNHEY, CDR2 SMNVEV (reference sequence). CDR3 length equals 16 residues. Trimming shortened V by 3 bases and J by 0 bases, and 12 bases separated the two germline ends. CDR3 sequence reads: CASSLETDSSYNEQFF. CDR3 coding DNA: TGTGCCAGCAGTTTGGAGACAGATAGCTCCTACAATGAGCAGTTCTTC.

This chain connects TRBV5-1 to TRBJ2-7; weak D call: TRBD2 (5 bases). CDR3 length: 15 amino acids. The ends were cut back, 0 bases at V and 1 base at J, with 11 bases in the middle. Per the germline V gene, CDR1 is SGHRS and CDR2 is YFSETQ. The DNA for the CDR3 is TGCGCCAGCAGCTTGGCCGAGGGAACGTCCTACGAGCAGTACTTC. Its protein product is CASSLAEGTSYEQYF.

The chain combines TRBV15 with TRBJ1-4, with 9 bases aligning to TRBD1. The CDR3 is made up of 17 amino acids. CDR1 and CDR2 from the germline V gene are LNHNV and YYDKDF (reference sequence). V lost 4 bases and J lost 8; bases outside the gene matches: 14. CDR3 sequence (DNA): TGTGCCACCAGCACCAGGAACACCGGGACAGGGAACGAAAAACTGTTTTTT. Encoded protein: CATSTRNTGTGNEKLFF. Using reference TRBV15 and TRBJ1-4 for the parts outside the CDR3, the full variable domain is DAMVIQNPRYQVTQFGKPVTLSCSQTLNHNVMYWYQQKSSQAPKLLFHYYDKDFNNEADTPDNFQSRRPNTSFCFLDIRSPGLGDTAMYLCATSTRNTGTGNEKLFFGSGTQLSVL.

The sample holds many counts of this clone. The CDR3 DNA follows: TGTGCCAGCAGTCTCCGGACAGGGACGCAGCCCCAGCATTTT. Its protein product is CASSLRTGTQPQHF. The chain couples TRBV28 to TRBJ1-5, with 8 bases lining up with TRBD1. The CDR3 loop spans 14 amino acids. CDR1 is MDHEN, CDR2 SYDVKM, per germline. V shed 5 bases, J shed 7 bases, and the junction held 7 bases outside the gene matches.

The rearrangement links TRBV4-3 to TRBJ1-3; D gene uncertain. Trimming left V 0 bases short and J 4 bases short, with 7 bases between. Germline assignment: CDR1 LGHNA and CDR2 YSLEER. The CDR3 sequence is 14 residues long. CDR3 sequence reads: CASSQDRLGNTIYF. In DNA, the CDR3 is TGCGCCAGCAGCCAAGACCGGCTAGGAAACACCATATATTTT.

The table lists this clone with a few counts. J is TRBJ1-2 and V is TRBV29-1, with TRBD1 as a possible D gene (5 bases). Trimming stripped 8 bases from V and 3 bases from J, with 16 bases between. Germline V gives CDR1 SQVTM, CDR2 ANQGSEA. This CDR3 is built from 13 residues. CDR3 sequence reads: CSTSGGSDYGYTF. Here the CDR3 DNA reads TGCAGCACGTCGGGGGGTAGTGACTATGGCTACACCTTC.

This clone was seen once. The rearrangement uses TRBV15 and TRBJ2-1; possibly TRBD1 for D (6 bases). Germline V gene data show CDR1 as LNHNV and CDR2 as YYDKDF (reference sequence). CDR3 length equals 15 residues. The V gene lost 0 bases and the J gene lost 5 bases, with 11 bases spanning the gap. The CDR3 is CATSRDDEGDNEQFF. CDR3 in DNA: TGTGCCACCAGCAGAGATGATGAGGGGGACAATGAGCAGTTCTTC.

The V and J genes are TRBV2 and TRBJ2-6, with a possible D match to TRBD2 (6 bases). The CDR3 covers 14 residues. From germline, CDR1 is SNHLY and CDR2 FYNNEI. V was trimmed by 6 bases and J by 2 bases, leaving 8 bases between them. In DNA, the CDR3 is TGTGCCAGCAGCGGGGGTGCTGGGGCCAACGTCCTGACTTTC. Its protein is CASSGGAGANVLTF.

The CDR3 spells CASSLKGRTEAFF. The CDR3 nucleotides are TGTGCCAGCAGTTTGAAGGGGAGGACTGAAGCTTTCTTT. This chain connects TRBV27 to TRBJ1-1; D perhaps matches TRBD1 (5 bases). The CDR3 is made up of 13 amino acids. Per the germline V gene, CDR1 is MNHEY and CDR2 is SMNVEV (reference sequence). V gave up 3 bases and J gave up 5 bases, with 10 bases separating them.

The chain is built from TRBV4-3 and TRBJ2-3, with 10 bases fitting TRBD1. J lost 3 bases, V lost 3 bases, and 9 bases had no gene match. The CDR3 loop spans 17 amino acids. CDR1 LGHNA and CDR2 YSLEER come from the germline V gene. CDR3: CASSHGLGTGETDTQYF. The CDR3 DNA follows: TGCGCCAGCAGCCATGGGCTGGGGACAGGGGAGACAGATACGCAGTATTTT.

The V and J genes are TRBV11-2 and TRBJ2-1; 10 nucleotides agree with TRBD2. Germline CDR1 reads SGHAT; CDR2 reads FQNNGV. The CDR3 consists of 14 residues. J gave up 8 bases and V 5 bases, and 6 bases lay outside the gene matches. Written as DNA, the CDR3 is TGTGCCAGCAGCGTTAGGACTAGCGGCGATGAGCAGTTCTTC. This sequence encodes CASSVRTSGDEQFF.

The gene calls are TRBV15 and TRBJ2-7; 11 bases fit TRBD1. The CDR3 is 14 residues long. The ends lost 5 bases at V and 5 bases at J; junction bases unmatched: 5. Germline V CDR1 and CDR2: LNHNV, YYDKDF (reference sequence). The CDR3 loop reads CATSRGQGANEQYF. The DNA for the CDR3 is TGTGCCACCAGCCGAGGACAGGGGGCTAACGAGCAGTACTTC. Full variable domain (outside the CDR3, taken from reference TRBV15 and TRBJ2-7): DAMVIQNPRYQVTQFGKPVTLSCSQTLNHNVMYWYQQKSSQAPKLLFHYYDKDFNNEADTPDNFQSRRPNTSFCFLDIRSPGLGDTAMYLCATSRGQGANEQYFGPGTRLTVT.

V usage is TRBV4-3 and J usage is TRBJ2-7; TRBD2 is a possible D gene (7 bases). Germline assignment: CDR1 LGHNA and CDR2 YSLEER. This CDR3 comprises 16 residues. V was trimmed by 0 bases and J by 2 bases, leaving 14 bases between them. The CDR3 loop is CASSQDRGGTTYEQYF. The DNA of the CDR3 is TGCGCCAGCAGCCAAGATAGGGGGGGAACCACCTACGAGCAGTACTTC.

The J gene is TRBJ2-7, the V gene TRBV5-1; D may correspond to TRBD1 or TRBD2 (6 bases each). Germline loops: CDR1 SGHRS, CDR2 YFSETQ. V gave up 4 bases and J gave up 5 bases, with 16 bases separating them. The CDR3 has 14 residues. CDR3 nucleotide sequence: TGCGCCAGCAGCCCGCGCGGGACACCCAACGAGCAGTACTTC. Protein product: CASSPRGTPNEQYF. Drawing the rest from reference TRBV5-1 and TRBJ2-7, the complete variable domain is KAGVTQTPRYLIKTRGQQVTLSCSPISGHRSVSWYQQTPGQGLQFLFEYFSETQRNKGNFPGRFSGRQFSNSRSEMNVSTLELGDSALYLCASSPRGTPNEQYFGPGTRLTVT.

The chain employs TRBV7-6 and TRBJ2-2; 9 positions agree with TRBD2. The junction had 15 bases not matched to a gene; V was cut back by 4 bases and J by 0 bases. The CDR3 spans 20 residues. Germline CDR1 SGHVS, CDR2 FNYEAQ. The CDR3 nucleotides read TGTGCCAGCAGCTCCCAATGGGGGGTAGCGGGGGCCCCGAACACCGGGGAGCTGTTTTTT. This codes for CASSSQWGVAGAPNTGELFF.

J is TRBJ1-1 and V is TRBV13, with D perhaps matching TRBD1 (5 bases). The germline V gene has CDR1 PRHDT and CDR2 FYEKMQ (reference sequence). Deletions cut 1 base from V and 4 bases from J, with 7 bases between. The CDR3 is made up of 13 amino acids. The CDR3 loop reads CASSLEGSTEAFF. In DNA, the CDR3 is TGTGCCAGCAGCTTAGAGGGGAGCACTGAAGCTTTCTTT.

V and J are TRBV19 and TRBJ2-7; D remains ambiguous. The CDR3 runs 17 residues. Between the trimmed V and J ends, which lost 0 bases and 3 bases, there was a span of 18 bases. In germline, CDR1 is LNHDA, CDR2 SQIVND (reference sequence). CDR3 DNA: TGTGCCAGTAGTATAGATCTGAGCGCCGGTTTGGGCTACGAGCAGTACTTC. It yields the protein CASSIDLSAGLGYEQYF.

The chain carries TRBV19 and TRBJ1-2, with D unresolved. Germline CDR1 is LNHDA and CDR2 is SQIVND (reference sequence). This CDR3 region has 15 residues. The ends were cut back, 3 bases at V and 4 bases at J, with 15 bases in the middle. The CDR3 bases are TGTGCCAGTAGTATTTATCCCGAGGACTTCTATGGCTACACCTTC. This translates into CASSIYPEDFYGYTF.

The J gene is TRBJ2-1, the V gene TRBV29-1; 9 nucleotides align to TRBD2. Germline V lookup: CDR1 SQVTM, CDR2 ANQGSEA. With V trimmed by 3 bases and J by 0 bases, 6 bases remained unmatched. The CDR3 spans 16 residues. DNA for the CDR3: TGCAGCGTTGAGGGACTAGCTTTGAGCTCCTACAATGAGCAGTTCTTC. As protein: CSVEGLALSSYNEQFF.

The chain couples TRBV11-2 to TRBJ2-7; D call uncertain. The CDR3 is made up of 15 amino acids. Germline CDR1 and CDR2: SGHAT and FQNNGV. V dropped 1 base and J dropped 3 bases, with 13 bases sitting between them. CDR3 in amino acids: CASSLVVGQYYEQYF. The DNA of the CDR3 is TGTGCCAGCAGCTTAGTGGTTGGTCAATACTACGAGCAGTACTTC.

This clone was seen a few times. V gene TRBV14 combines with J gene TRBJ1-6; D unclear. The CDR3 length is 14 residues. Trimming stripped 4 bases from V and 0 bases from J, with 4 bases between. CDR1 and CDR2 from the germline V gene are SGHDN and FVKESK. CDR3 in amino acids: CASSLSSYNSPLHF. In nucleotides, the CDR3 is TGTGCCAGCAGCCTGAGCTCCTATAATTCACCCCTCCACTTT.

Only one count was recorded for this clone. The CDR3 region has the DNA TGTGCCAGCAGGGACGTTAATGAAAAACTGTTTTTT. Translated, it gives CASRDVNEKLFF. The chain uses TRBV2 and TRBJ1-4; no clear D gene. V gave up 6 bases and J gave up 4 bases, with 6 bases separating them. The germline V gene encodes CDR1 SNHLY and CDR2 FYNNEI. There are 12 residues in the CDR3. Together with reference TRBV2 and TRBJ1-4, the CDR3 gives the full variable domain: EPEVTQTPSHQVTQMGQEVILRCVPISNHLYFYWYRQILGQKVEFLVSFYNNEISEKSEIFDDQFSVERPDGSNFTLKIRSTKLEDSAMYFCASRDVNEKLFFGSGTQLSVL.

V and J are TRBV4-3 and TRBJ2-1; D uncertain. The V end was cut by 2 bases, the J end by 6 bases, with 5 bases between. The germline V gene encodes CDR1 LGHNA and CDR2 YSLEER. The CDR3 sequence is 12 residues long. This CDR3 reads CASSQTGNEQFF. CDR3 nucleotide sequence: TGCGCCAGCAGCCAAACCGGCAATGAGCAGTTCTTC.

This chain connects TRBV4-3 to TRBJ1-1; D not resolved. V was shortened by 0 bases and J by 1 base, with 12 bases between the two germline ends. The length of the CDR3 is 16 residues. Germline V CDR1 and CDR2: LGHNA, YSLEER. The DNA for the CDR3 is TGCGCCAGCAGCCAAGATCGGGCCAGTGAGAACACTGAAGCTTTCTTT. Amino acid sequence: CASSQDRASENTEAFF.

This clone was detected only once. The chain links TRBV7-3 to TRBJ2-3, with D perhaps assigned TRBD1 or TRBD2 (5 bases each). CDR3 length: 16 amino acids. V was trimmed by 1 base and J by 6 bases, leaving 17 bases between them. The germline V gene has CDR1 SGHTA and CDR2 FQGTGA. DNA for the CDR3: TGTGCCAGCAGCTTAAGTCATCGAGGGGCGATGGATACGCAGTATTTT. It yields the protein CASSLSHRGAMDTQYF.